Each of the 8 T cell receptor beta chains below was sequenced from the same sample in a study of T cell responses to AZD1222 COVID-19 vaccine. Produced via immunoSEQ multiplex PCR; TCRdb's table is partial and in-frame only. The data contain around 99,000 clones, roughly nine tenths of them seen just once; the ten biggest clones take up 8% to 8.5%. Sequenced here: peripheral blood, sampled 28 days after the second AZD1222 dose. These TCRs come from an adult who received the AZD1222 COVID-19 vaccine.

The V gene is TRBV28, the J gene TRBJ2-7, with D possibly being TRBD1 or TRBD2 (5 bases each). CDR1 MDHEN and CDR2 SYDVKM come from the germline V gene. V was shortened by 3 bases and J by 3 bases, with 18 bases between the two germline ends. This CDR3 has 16 residues. This CDR3 reads CASSLGGGFTVYEQYF. As DNA, the CDR3 is TGTGCCAGCAGTTTGGGTGGGGGTTTCACGGTCTACGAGCAGTACTTC.

The V and J genes are TRBV7-2 and TRBJ1-1, with 7 bases aligning to TRBD1. The CDR3 totals 15 residues. The trim removed 5 bases at V and 0 bases at J, leaving 6 bases unmatched. CDR1 is SGHTA, CDR2 FQGNSA, per germline. The CDR3 DNA is TGTGCCAGCAGCCCACAGACAGGGTTGAACACTGAAGCTTTCTTT. This encodes CASSPQTGLNTEAFF.

The rearrangement links TRBV24-1 to TRBJ2-5; 8 nucleotides agree with TRBD1. There are 13 residues in the CDR3. Germline V gene data show CDR1 as KGHDR and CDR2 as SFDVKD. Germline trimming cut 6 bases from V and 4 bases from J; bases unmatched to any gene: 3. The CDR3 sequence: CATSITGGETQYF. The CDR3 region has the DNA TGTGCCACCAGTATAACAGGGGGAGAGACCCAGTACTTC.

J is TRBJ1-1 and V is TRBV10-1; maybe TRBD1 (6 bases). There are 13 residues in the CDR3. CDR1 is WNHNN and CDR2 is SYGVQD in the germline V gene (reference sequence). Trimming cost V 6 bases and J 2 bases, with 10 bases left between them. CDR3 amino acids: CASSLGANTEAFF. DNA of the CDR3: TGCGCCAGCAGCTTGGGGGCAAACACTGAAGCTTTCTTT.

The CDR3 bases are TGTGCCAGCAGCGTGGGGGGGCCTCTAATCTCTGGAAACACCATATATTTT. This gives the protein CASSVGGPLISGNTIYF. This chain connects TRBV9 to TRBJ1-3, with a tentative D call TRBD1 (6 bases). The ends were cut back, 2 bases at V and 0 bases at J, with 15 bases in the middle. There are 17 residues in the CDR3. From germline, CDR1 is SGDLS and CDR2 YYNGEE.

V usage is TRBV15 and J usage is TRBJ1-1; weak D call: TRBD1 (5 bases). Trimming stripped 2 bases from V and 2 bases from J, with 12 bases between. The V gene's germline CDR1 is LNHNV and CDR2 YYDKDF (reference sequence). This CDR3 has 15 residues. CDR3: CATSRPSGANTEAFF. The CDR3 region has the DNA TGTGCCACCAGCAGACCCTCTGGGGCCAACACTGAAGCTTTCTTT.

The chain combines TRBV15 with TRBJ1-1; no reliable D call. V dropped 1 base and J dropped 0 bases, with 9 bases sitting between them. CDR1 LNHNV and CDR2 YYDKDF come from the germline V gene (reference sequence). The CDR3 extends over 15 amino acids. CDR3 sequence: CATSRGDALNTEAFF. The CDR3 DNA sequence: TGTGCCACCAGCAGAGGTGACGCTTTGAACACTGAAGCTTTCTTT.

This clone has a single count. V is TRBV5-1 and J is TRBJ2-7, with D possibly matching TRBD1 (6 bases). The germline gives CDR1 SGHRS, CDR2 YFSETQ. The length of the CDR3 is 13 residues. V lost 0 bases, J lost 5 bases, and 9 bases lay in between. The CDR3 DNA reads TGCGCCAGCAGCTTGGGGGACAATAACGAGCAGTACTTC. Translation: CASSLGDNNEQYF.